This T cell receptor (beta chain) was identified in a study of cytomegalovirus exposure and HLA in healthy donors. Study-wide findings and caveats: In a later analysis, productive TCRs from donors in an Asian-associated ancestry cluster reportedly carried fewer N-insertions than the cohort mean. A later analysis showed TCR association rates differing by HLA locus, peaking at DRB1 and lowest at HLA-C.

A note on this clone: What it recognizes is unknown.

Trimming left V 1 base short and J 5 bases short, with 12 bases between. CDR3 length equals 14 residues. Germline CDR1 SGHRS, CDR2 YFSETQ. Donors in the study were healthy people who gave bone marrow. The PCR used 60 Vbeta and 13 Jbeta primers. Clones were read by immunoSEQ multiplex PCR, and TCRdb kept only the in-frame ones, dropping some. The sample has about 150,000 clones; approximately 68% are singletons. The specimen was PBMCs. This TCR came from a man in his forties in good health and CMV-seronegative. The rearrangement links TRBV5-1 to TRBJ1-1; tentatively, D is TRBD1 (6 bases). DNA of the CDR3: TGCGCCAGCAGCTTGTCAGGGGAGGGTACTGAAGCTTTCTTT. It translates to CASSLSGEGTEAFF.